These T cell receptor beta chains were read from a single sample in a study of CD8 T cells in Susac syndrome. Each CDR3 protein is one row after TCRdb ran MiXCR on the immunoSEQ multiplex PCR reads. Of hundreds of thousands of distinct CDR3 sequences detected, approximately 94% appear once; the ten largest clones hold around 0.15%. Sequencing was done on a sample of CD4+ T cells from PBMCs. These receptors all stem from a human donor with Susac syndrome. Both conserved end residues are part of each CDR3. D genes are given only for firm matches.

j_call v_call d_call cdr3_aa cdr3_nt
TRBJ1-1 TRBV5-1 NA CASSLARGLLVNTEAFF TGCGCCAGCAGCTTGGCCAGGGGCCTATTGGTGAACACTGAAGCTTTCTTT
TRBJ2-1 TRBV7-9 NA CASSLLLLKQFF TGTGCCAGCAGCTTATTGCTGTTAAAGCAGTTCTTC
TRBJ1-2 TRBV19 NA CASSPRTQNPYGYTF TGTGCCAGTAGTCCCAGGACACAGAACCCCTATGGCTACACCTTC
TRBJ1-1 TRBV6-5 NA CASREEGTEAFF TGTGCCAGCAGGGAGGAGGGCACTGAAGCTTTCTTT
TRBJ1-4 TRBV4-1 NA CASSQVGNEKLFF TGCGCCAGCAGCCAAGTGGGAAATGAAAAACTGTTTTTT
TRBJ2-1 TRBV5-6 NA CASSPMGLGQFF TGTGCCAGCAGCCCGATGGGGTTAGGGCAGTTCTTC
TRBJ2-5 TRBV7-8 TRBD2 CASSSNPWGIAGRETQYF TGTGCCAGCAGCTCCAACCCCTGGGGAATAGCGGGTAGAGAGACCCAGTACTTC
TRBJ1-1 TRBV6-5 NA CASSLRDGYTEAFF TGTGCCAGCAGTCTGCGGGACGGGTACACTGAAGCTTTCTTT
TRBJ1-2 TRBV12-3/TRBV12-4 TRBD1 CASRPTGARNYGYTF TGTGCCAGCAGACCCACAGGGGCACGTAACTATGGCTACACCTTC
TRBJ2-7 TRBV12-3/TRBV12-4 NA CASSSGDREEQYF TGTGCCAGCAGTTCAGGGGATCGGGAAGAGCAGTACTTC